The rows below give T cell receptor beta chains drawn from one sample of a study of blood T cell repertoires in COVID-19. The data were produced by immunoSEQ multiplex PCR, yet TCRdb's version contains in-frame clones alone and is incomplete. The repertoire holds over 85,000 clones, about 91% seen once, with roughly 4.5% in the top ten. The material sequenced was peripheral blood. These receptors came from a man aged 18 to 29 with acute or convalescent COVID-19. Each CDR3 is given with its conserved first and last residue. Fields, in order: D gene, J gene, clone size, V gene, CDR3 protein, CDR3 DNA. D genes are given only for firm matches. Not all rows give a size; the values are once, few, many and, for expanded clones, a class.

D: -; J: TRBJ2-2; size: -; V: TRBV3-1/TRBV3-2; CDR3: CASSRGHSNTGELFF; DNA: TGTGCCAGCAGCCGGGGACACTCGAACACCGGGGAGCTGTTTTTT
D: TRBD1; J: TRBJ1-1; size: -; V: TRBV12-3/TRBV12-4; CDR3: CASSPQFRGAFF; DNA: TGTGCCAGCAGCCCTCAGTTCAGGGGGGCTTTCTTT
D: TRBD1; J: TRBJ1-2; size: -; V: TRBV5-1; CDR3: CASSSRTGYYGYTF; DNA: TGCGCCAGCAGCTCAAGGACAGGCTACTATGGCTACACCTTC
D: -; J: TRBJ1-2; size: -; V: TRBV21-1; CDR3: CASSTGQGIYGYTF; DNA: TGTGCCAGCAGCACCGGACAGGGTATCTATGGCTACACCTTC
D: -; J: TRBJ1-5; size: -; V: TRBV19; CDR3: CASSRQVGNQPQHF; DNA: TGTGCCAGTAGTAGGCAGGTTGGCAATCAGCCCCAGCATTTT
D: TRBD1; J: TRBJ1-1; size: -; V: TRBV5-6; CDR3: CASSLNSGQMNTEAFF; DNA: TGTGCCAGCAGCTTGAACTCGGGACAGATGAACACTGAAGCTTTCTTT
D: -; J: TRBJ1-5; size: few; V: TRBV28; CDR3: CASRSGLYSNQPQHF; DNA: TGTGCCAGCAGGTCGGGACTGTATAGCAATCAGCCCCAGCATTTT
D: TRBD1; J: TRBJ2-7; size: -; V: TRBV4-1; CDR3: CASSQDPPGQGDEQYF; DNA: TGCGCCAGCAGCCAAGATCCTCCGGGACAGGGAGACGAGCAGTACTTC
D: -; J: TRBJ2-7; size: -; V: TRBV7-7; CDR3: CASSAQLGASSGEQYF; DNA: TGTGCCAGCAGCGCCCAGCTGGGCGCCTCTTCTGGCGAGCAGTACTTC
D: TRBD1; J: TRBJ1-2; size: few; V: TRBV6-5; CDR3: CASSRQGGGYTF; DNA: TGTGCCAGCAGTAGACAGGGCGGCGGCTACACCTTC
D: TRBD1; J: TRBJ1-4; size: -; V: TRBV6-6; CDR3: CASSRDRALETNEKLFF; DNA: TGTGCCAGCAGTCGGGACAGGGCCCTGGAGACTAATGAAAAACTGTTTTTT